The clone carrying this TCR beta chain was seen a handful of times. The record originates from a study of blood T cells in healthy people across ages. Study details: About one barcoded beta molecule per two T cells was captured by template switching.

Combining a sample-barcoded 5' primer with a J-beta primer mix, a second PCR ran for 7 to 11 cycles. TCRdb used MiXCR to reprocess the 5' RACE reads, holding one entry per CDR3 protein. The sample consists of 750,000 to 850,000 distinct CDR3 sequences, roughly 25% of them appearing once. J gave up 5 bases and V 5 bases, and 6 bases lay outside the gene matches. From germline, CDR1 is MNHEY and CDR2 SVGAGI. The CDR3 covers 15 residues. Sample donors were healthy Caucasian individuals that came from Russia, aged 6 to 90. These data were also reused for a study on T cells of mothers and their children.

The sequence came from a boy younger than 18 in good health. The rearrangement joins TRBV6-5 to TRBJ2-5, with 12 positions matching TRBD2. The material sequenced was blood. The DNA of the CDR3 is TGTGCCAGCAGTCCCACTAGCGGGAGGCTTGAGACCCAGTACTTC. Amino acids: CASSPTSGRLETQYF.